This TCR beta chain was retrieved from a study of blood T cell repertoires in COVID-19. The wider study: Italy, Spain and the United States were the sources of the convalescent and acute COVID-19 samples. Sources were T cells, B-cell-depleted T cells, or PBMCs; the material itself was cDNA or gDNA.

Measured with immunoSEQ multiplex PCR; TCRdb has only the in-frame clones, and not every one. The sample contains fewer than 300,000 clones, about 86% of which appear only once. This CDR3 comprises 15 residues. Germline V gives CDR1 SGHTA, CDR2 FQGNSA. Trimming removed 5 bases at V and 6 bases at J, with 16 bases between. Sequenced material: peripheral blood. This clonotype originated in a person aged 70 to 80 with COVID-19, enrolled during active disease. The chain employs TRBV7-2 and TRBJ2-2; a weak D match, TRBD2 (6 bases). Written as DNA, the CDR3 is TGTGCCAGCAGCGCGCGGGGTTATAGTTCCGGGGAGCTGTTTTTT. Translating it yields CASSARGYSSGELFF.